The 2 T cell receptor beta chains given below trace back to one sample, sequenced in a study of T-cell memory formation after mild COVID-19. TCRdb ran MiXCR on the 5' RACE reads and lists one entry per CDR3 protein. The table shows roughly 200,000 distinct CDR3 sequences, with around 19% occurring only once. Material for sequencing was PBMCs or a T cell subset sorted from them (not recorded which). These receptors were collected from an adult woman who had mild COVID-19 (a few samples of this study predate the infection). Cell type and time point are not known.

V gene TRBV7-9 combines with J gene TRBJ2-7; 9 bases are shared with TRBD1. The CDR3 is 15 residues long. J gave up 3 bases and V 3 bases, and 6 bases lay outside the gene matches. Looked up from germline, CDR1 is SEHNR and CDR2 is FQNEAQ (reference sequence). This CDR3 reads CASSLTGQGNYEQYF. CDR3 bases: TGTGCCAGCAGCTTGACGGGACAGGGAAACTACGAGCAGTACTTC. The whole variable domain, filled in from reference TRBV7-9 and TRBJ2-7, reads DTGVSQNPRHKITKRGQNVTFRCDPISEHNRLYWYRQTLGQGPEFLTYFQNEAQLEKSRLLSDRFSAERPKGSFSTLEIQRTEQGDSAMYLCASSLTGQGNYEQYFGPGTRLTVT.

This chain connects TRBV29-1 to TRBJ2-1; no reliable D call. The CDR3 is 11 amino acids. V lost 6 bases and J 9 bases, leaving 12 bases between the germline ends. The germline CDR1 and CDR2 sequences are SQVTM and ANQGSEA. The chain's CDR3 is CSVGYTTEQFF. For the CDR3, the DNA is TGCAGCGTGGGATATACGACTGAGCAGTTCTTC.